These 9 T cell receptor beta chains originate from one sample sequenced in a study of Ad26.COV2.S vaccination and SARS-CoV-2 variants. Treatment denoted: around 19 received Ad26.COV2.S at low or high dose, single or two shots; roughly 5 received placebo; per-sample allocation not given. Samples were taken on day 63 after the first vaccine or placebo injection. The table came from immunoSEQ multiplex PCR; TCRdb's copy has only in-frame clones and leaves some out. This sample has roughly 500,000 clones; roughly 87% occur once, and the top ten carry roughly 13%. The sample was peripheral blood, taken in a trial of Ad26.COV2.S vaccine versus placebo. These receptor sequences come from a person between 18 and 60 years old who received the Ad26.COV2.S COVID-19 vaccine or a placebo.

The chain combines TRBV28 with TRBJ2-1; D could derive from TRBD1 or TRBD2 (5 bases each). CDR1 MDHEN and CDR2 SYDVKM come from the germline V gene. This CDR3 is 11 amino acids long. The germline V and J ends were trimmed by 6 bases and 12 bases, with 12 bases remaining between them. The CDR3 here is CASRTTRGQFF. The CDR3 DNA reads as TGTGCCAGCAGGACTACAAGGGGGCAGTTCTTC.

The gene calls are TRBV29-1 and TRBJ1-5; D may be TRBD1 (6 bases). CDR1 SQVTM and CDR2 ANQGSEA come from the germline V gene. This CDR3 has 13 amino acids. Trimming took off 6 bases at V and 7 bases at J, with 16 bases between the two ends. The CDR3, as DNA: TGCAGCGTCAGAATGGGGGCTGGGCAGCCCCAGCATTTT. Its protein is CSVRMGAGQPQHF. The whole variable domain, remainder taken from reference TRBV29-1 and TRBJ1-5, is SAVISQKPSRDICQRGTSLTIQCQVDSQVTMMFWYRQQPGQSLTLIATANQGSEATYESGFVIDKFPISRPNLTFSTLTVSNMSPEDSSIYLCSVRMGAGQPQHFGDGTRLSIL.

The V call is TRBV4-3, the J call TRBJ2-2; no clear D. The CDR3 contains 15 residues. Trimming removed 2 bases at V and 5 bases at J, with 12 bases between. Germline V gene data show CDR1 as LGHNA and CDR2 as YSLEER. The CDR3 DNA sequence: TGCGCCAGCAGCCAATATTTATCGGGTACCGGGGAGCTGTTTTTT. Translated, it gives CASSQYLSGTGELFF.

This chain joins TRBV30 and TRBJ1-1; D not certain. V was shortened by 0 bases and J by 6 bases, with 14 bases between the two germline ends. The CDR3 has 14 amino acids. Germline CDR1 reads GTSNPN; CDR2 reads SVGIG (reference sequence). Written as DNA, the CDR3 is TGTGCCTGGAGTGTATCCGGGGAGTCGGCTGAAGCTTTCTTT. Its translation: CAWSVSGESAEAFF.

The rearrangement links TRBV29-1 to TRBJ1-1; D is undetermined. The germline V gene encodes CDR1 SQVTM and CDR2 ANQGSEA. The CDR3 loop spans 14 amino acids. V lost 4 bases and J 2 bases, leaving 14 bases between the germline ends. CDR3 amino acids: CSVGLNQPNTEAFF. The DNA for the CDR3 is TGCAGCGTTGGTTTGAACCAGCCAAACACTGAAGCTTTCTTT.

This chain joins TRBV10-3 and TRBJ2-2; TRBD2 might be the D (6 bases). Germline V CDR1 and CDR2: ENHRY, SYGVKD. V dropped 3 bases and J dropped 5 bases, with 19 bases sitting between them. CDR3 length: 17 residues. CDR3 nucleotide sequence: TGTGCCATCAGTGAAGGCTCGGTGCGGAGCGGGACCGGGGAGCTGTTTTTT. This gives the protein CAISEGSVRSGTGELFF.

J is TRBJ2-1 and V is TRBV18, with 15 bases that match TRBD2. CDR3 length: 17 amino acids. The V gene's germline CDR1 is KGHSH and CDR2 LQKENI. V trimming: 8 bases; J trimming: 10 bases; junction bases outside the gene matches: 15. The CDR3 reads CASARKPPGLAGGEQFF. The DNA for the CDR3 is TGTGCCAGCGCTAGAAAACCCCCGGGACTAGCGGGAGGAGAGCAGTTCTTC.

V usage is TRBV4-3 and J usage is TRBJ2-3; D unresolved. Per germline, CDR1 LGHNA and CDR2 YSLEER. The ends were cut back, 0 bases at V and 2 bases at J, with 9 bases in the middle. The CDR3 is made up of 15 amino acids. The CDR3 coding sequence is TGCGCCAGCAGCCAAGATAACGGAGTCACAGATACGCAGTATTTT. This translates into CASSQDNGVTDTQYF.

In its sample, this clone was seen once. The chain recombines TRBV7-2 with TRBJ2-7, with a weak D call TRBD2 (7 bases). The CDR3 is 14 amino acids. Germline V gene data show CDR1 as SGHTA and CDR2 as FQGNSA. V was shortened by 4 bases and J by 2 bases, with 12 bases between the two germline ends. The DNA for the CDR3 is TGTGCCAGCAGCTCTAGGCGGGGGCCCTACGAGCAGTACTTC. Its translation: CASSSRRGPYEQYF.